A single sample gave rise to the 27 T cell receptor beta chains below, sequenced in a study of T cells in women clearing cervical HPV infection. Assay used: immunoSEQ multiplex PCR; TCRdb lists only in-frame clones, some missing. The sample has fewer than 25,000 clones; the top ten hold approximately 5.5%. The sample comprised blood buffy coat. The receptors come from a woman aged 18-69 years with a cervical HPV16 infection that either progressed to CIN3+ or cleared (not recorded which).

A word on this clone: The read ends 3 residues before the CDR3 terminus; that terminus is restored from the germline J gene. This chain joins TRBV19 and TRBJ1-5, with 7 bases aligning to TRBD1. The V segment lost 8 bases and the J segment 2 bases; nucleotides outside the gene matches: 3. The CDR3 is 13 residues long. Germline assignment: CDR1 LNHDA and CDR2 SQIVND (reference sequence). Incomplete CDR3 DNA: TGTGCCAGTGATGACAGGGGCAATCAGCCC. As protein: CASDDRGNQP. The whole CDR3 protein reads CASDDRGNQPQHF.

Worth noting for this clone: The CDR3 end lies 3 residues beyond the end of the read and is filled in from the germline J gene. The rearrangement links TRBV7-7 to TRBJ1-2; D gene unclear. Germline V gene data show CDR1 as SSHAT and CDR2 as FNYEAQ (reference sequence). The CDR3 has 15 residues. The CDR3 DNA, read in part, is TGTGCCAGCAGCTTACTAGCGGGCCCCTACAATGAC. This encodes CASSLLAGPYND. The CDR3 reads in full as CASSLLAGPYNDYTF.

About this clone itself: The read comes to an end 3 residues before the CDR3 does, leaving the germline J gene to fill in the end. The chain employs TRBV6-1 and TRBJ1-4; D may be TRBD1 (5 bases). Per the germline V gene, CDR1 is MNHNS and CDR2 is SASEGT. This CDR3 has 15 residues. V gave up 0 bases and J gave up 3 bases, with 8 bases separating them. The sequenced part of the CDR3 DNA is TGTGCCAGCAGTGAAGCTCCGGGGGCTAATGAAAAA. Its protein product is CASSEAPGANEK. The whole CDR3 is CASSEAPGANEKLFF.

In the case of this clone: With the read ending 3 residues before the CDR3 end, the germline J gene is used to fill in that end. J is TRBJ2-3 and V is TRBV11-2; either TRBD1 or TRBD2 may fit D (5 bases each). V was shortened by 0 bases and J by 5 bases, with 9 bases between the two germline ends. The length of the CDR3 is 14 residues. Germline-derived CDR1 and CDR2 are SGHAT and FQNNGV. The CDR3 reads CASSLDREIDTQYF. CDR3 DNA (partial): TGTGCCAGCAGCTTAGACAGGGAGATAGATACG.

On this clone itself: The read stops 3 residues short of the end of the CDR3; the missing end is completed from the germline J gene. This chain joins TRBV18 and TRBJ1-2; no clear D. Looked up from germline, CDR1 is KGHSH and CDR2 is LQKENI. This CDR3 region has 15 residues. The sequenced CDR3 bases are TGTGCCAGCTCACAAGCGGGAGACTCCTACAATGAC. This sequence encodes CASSQAGDSYND. The whole CDR3 sequence reads CASSQAGDSYNDYTF.

Concerning this clone: The sequence runs out 3 residues before the end of the CDR3; the remainder is reconstructed from the germline J gene. This chain joins TRBV2 and TRBJ2-7; 8 positions agree with TRBD1. The CDR3 loop spans 14 amino acids. Losses at the gene ends were 4 bases for V and 3 bases for J; bases not matched to a gene: 5. From germline, CDR1 is SNHLY and CDR2 FYNNEI. CDR3 amino acids: CASSVDRGRYEQYF. The DNA read from the CDR3 is TGTGCCAGCAGTGTTGACAGGGGCCGCTACGAG.

Comment on this clone: Sequencing ends 3 residues short of the CDR3 end; the germline J gene provides the rest. The chain joins TRBV11-2 to TRBJ2-5; 10 nucleotides agree with TRBD1. Germline V gene lookup returns CDR1 SGHAT and CDR2 FQNNGV. The CDR3 consists of 14 residues. The J segment lost 4 bases and the V segment lost 5 bases, leaving 4 bases of the junction unmatched. Incomplete CDR3 DNA: TGTGCCAGCAGCCGGGACAGGGGAAGAGAGACC. The encoded protein is CASSRDRGRET. The complete CDR3 reads CASSRDRGRETQYF.

The covered CDR3 bases are TGTGCCAGCTCACCACCGATCGGGACAGCGGAGGCGTACAATGAC. It translates to CASSPPIGTAEAYND. The CDR3, in full, reads CASSPPIGTAEAYNDYTF. The gene calls are TRBV18 and TRBJ1-2; TRBD1 agrees at 7 bases. The sequenced fragment ends 3 residues before the CDR3 boundary, so the rest is inferred from the germline J gene. There are 18 residues in the CDR3. Germline CDR1 and CDR2: KGHSH and LQKENI. Full variable domain (remainder filled in from reference TRBV18 and TRBJ1-2): NAGVMQNPRHLVRRRGQEARLRCSPMKGHSHVYWYRQLPEEGLKFMVYLQKENIIDESGMPKERFSAEFPKEGPSILRIQQVVRGDSAAYFCASSPPIGTAEAYNDYTFGSGTRLTVV.

Turning to this clone: The read stops 3 residues short of the end of the CDR3; the missing end is completed from the germline J gene. The V gene is TRBV19, the J gene TRBJ2-3; 10 nucleotides match TRBD2. CDR1 is LNHDA, CDR2 SQIVND, per germline (reference sequence). The CDR3 is made up of 16 amino acids. With V trimmed by 11 bases and J by 0 bases, 11 bases remained unmatched. The CDR3 reads CASLGTSAPSTDTQYF. The CDR3 DNA, read in part, is TGTGCCTCATTGGGGACTAGCGCACCTAGCACAGATACG.

To note about this clone: Read coverage stops 3 residues before the CDR3 terminus; the germline J gene supplies the remainder. This rearrangement joins TRBV5-1 to TRBJ1-4; 7 nucleotides agree with TRBD1. This CDR3 is 18 amino acids long. Trimming removed 2 bases from V and 7 bases from J; junction bases left unmatched: 17. CDR1 SGHRS and CDR2 YFSETQ come from the germline V gene. CDR3 sequence: CASSLPSGGGVDGEKLFF. Incomplete CDR3 DNA: TGCGCCAGCAGCTTACCTTCCGGAGGGGGCGTCGATGGTGAAAAA.

For this clone: The DNA ends 3 residues before the CDR3 does, and the rest of the CDR3 is filled in from the germline J gene. The gene calls are TRBV10-3 and TRBJ1-1, with D tentatively TRBD1 (6 bases). The germline V and J ends were trimmed by 4 bases and 1 base, with 7 bases remaining between them. Per the germline V gene, CDR1 is ENHRY and CDR2 is SYGVKD. The CDR3 extends over 13 amino acids. The CDR3 bases that were read are TGTGCCATCAGTGCAGGGGAGAACACTGAA. This gives the protein CAISAGENTE. The full CDR3 protein is CAISAGENTEAFF.

For this clone: The read falls 3 residues short of the CDR3 end, and the missing part is taken from the germline J gene. The chain combines TRBV7-8 with TRBJ1-3; D is undetermined. CDR3 length: 18 amino acids. Between the trimmed V and J ends, which lost 1 base and 0 bases, there was a span of 16 bases. Germline V gene data show CDR1 as SGHVS and CDR2 as FQNEAQ. This CDR3 reads CASSLGWAPTSSGNTIYF. The covered CDR3 bases are TGTGCCAGCAGCTTAGGTTGGGCTCCGACTAGCTCTGGAAACACC.

As for this clone: The read ends 3 residues before the CDR3 terminus; that terminus is restored from the germline J gene. This chain connects TRBV19 to TRBJ1-1; the match to TRBD1 covers 11 bases. The CDR3 length is 13 residues. The germline CDR1 and CDR2 sequences are LNHDA and SQIVND (reference sequence). The V gene end was trimmed by 5 bases and the J gene end by 4 bases; junction bases not matched to a gene: 0. CDR3: CASSGTGGTEAFF. The DNA read from the CDR3 is TGTGCCAGTAGTGGGACAGGGGGCACTGAA.

Notes on this clone: The sequence runs out 3 residues before the end of the CDR3; the remainder is reconstructed from the germline J gene. This sequence joins TRBV7-9 and TRBJ1-1, with 7 positions matching TRBD1. The CDR3 runs 15 residues. Germline trimming cut 5 bases from V and 1 base from J; bases unmatched to any gene: 7. Germline-derived CDR1 and CDR2 are SEHNR and FQNEAQ (reference sequence). The chain's CDR3 is CASSLWTGRNTEAFF. CDR3 DNA (partial): TGTGCCAGCAGCCTCTGGACAGGAAGGAACACTGAA.

Turning to this clone: The CDR3 goes on 3 residues after the read ends, and that part is filled in from the germline J gene. The V gene is TRBV11-2, the J gene TRBJ2-5; the match to TRBD2 covers 9 bases. The CDR3 is 15 residues long. Germline V gives CDR1 SGHAT, CDR2 FQNNGV. Germline trimming cut 5 bases from V and 5 bases from J; bases unmatched to any gene: 9. The CDR3: CASSTQGLAVETQYF. CDR3 DNA (partial): TGTGCCAGCAGCACCCAGGGACTAGCAGTTGAGACC.

Comment on this clone: The CDR3 end falls 3 residues outside the read, so it is completed with the germline J gene. The chain combines TRBV5-4 with TRBJ2-7; D is perhaps TRBD2 (6 bases). The V and J ends lost 4 bases and 1 base respectively, with 15 bases between them. CDR1 and CDR2 from the germline V gene are SGHNT and YYREEE (reference sequence). This CDR3 is built from 15 residues. The CDR3 reads CASSTGGRTSYEQYF. CDR3 DNA (partial): TGTGCCAGCAGCACCGGGGGTCGGACATCCTACGAG.

Points on this clone: The CDR3 end falls 3 residues outside the read, so it is completed with the germline J gene. The genes are TRBV7-3 and TRBJ1-1, with a tentative D call TRBD1 (5 bases). CDR3 length: 13 amino acids. Germline V lookup: CDR1 SGHTA, CDR2 FQGTGA. Incomplete CDR3 DNA: TGTGCCAGCAGCTCCGAAGGGGCCGAGATA. It translates to CASSSEGAEI. The full CDR3 protein is CASSSEGAEIAFF.

Considering frequency, this clone is medium-sized. The CDR3 goes on 3 residues after the read ends, and that part is filled in from the germline J gene. The chain joins TRBV10-1 to TRBJ2-3, with 9 bases aligning to TRBD2. Germline V gene lookup returns CDR1 WNHNN and CDR2 SYGVQD (reference sequence). The CDR3 has 15 amino acids. The trim removed 2 bases at V and 2 bases at J, leaving 2 bases unmatched. CDR3 sequence reads: CASSETSGFTDTQYF. Incomplete CDR3 DNA: TGCGCCAGCAGTGAGACTAGCGGGTTCACAGATACG.

For this clone: The read terminates 3 residues before the CDR3 end, so the remaining end is supplied by the germline J gene. The chain recombines TRBV19 with TRBJ2-5, with 9 bases fitting TRBD1. The J segment lost 7 bases and the V segment lost 3 bases, leaving 12 bases of the junction unmatched. Germline assignment: CDR1 LNHDA and CDR2 SQIVND (reference sequence). CDR3 length: 16 amino acids. Partial CDR3 DNA: TGTGCCAGTAGTATTACCGGGACAGGGCCCCAGGGGACC. Translating gives CASSITGTGPQGT. The whole CDR3 is CASSITGTGPQGTQYF.

Notes on this clone: The CDR3 end is not reached by the read, which stops 3 residues before it; the germline J gene fills it in. This rearrangement joins TRBV28 to TRBJ2-1; D gene unclear. CDR1 MDHEN and CDR2 SYDVKM come from the germline V gene. The CDR3 totals 14 residues. V lost 2 bases to trimming and J lost 2 bases, with 7 bases between them. The CDR3 DNA, read in part, is TGTGCCAGCAGTTTAGGCAACACCTACAATGAG. It encodes CASSLGNTYNE. The CDR3 reads in full as CASSLGNTYNEQFF. Full variable domain (remainder filled in from reference TRBV28 and TRBJ2-1): DVKVTQSSRYLVKRTGEKVFLECVQDMDHENMFWYRQDPGLGLRLIYFSYDVKMKEKGDIPEGYSVSREKKERFSLILESASTNQTSMYLCASSLGNTYNEQFFGPGTRLTVL.

Note on this clone: Read coverage stops 3 residues before the CDR3 terminus; the germline J gene supplies the remainder. V gene TRBV2 combines with J gene TRBJ1-2; D might be TRBD1 (6 bases). This CDR3 has 16 residues. The germline V gene has CDR1 SNHLY and CDR2 FYNNEI. CDR3 in amino acids: CASRLSRGVGIYDYTF. The part of the CDR3 DNA that was read is TGTGCCAGCAGACTAAGCAGGGGTGTCGGAATCTACGAC. Looking up the rest from reference TRBV2 and TRBJ1-2 gives the full variable domain: EPEVTQTPSHQVTQMGQEVILRCVPISNHLYFYWYRQILGQKVEFLVSFYNNEISEKSEIFDDQFSVERPDGSNFTLKIRSTKLEDSAMYFCASRLSRGVGIYDYTFGSGTRLTVV.

As for this clone: The observed sequence ends 3 residues before the CDR3 terminus, with the missing tail filled in from the germline J gene. This chain joins TRBV20-1 and TRBJ1-6; 7 nucleotides match TRBD1. V lost 1 base and J lost 6; bases outside the gene matches: 3. Germline CDR1 DFQATT, CDR2 SNEGSKA (reference sequence). CDR3 length: 14 amino acids. CDR3 bases read: TGCAGTGCTAGAGCCTGGGACAGTAATTCACCC. This codes for CSARAWDSNSP. The whole CDR3 region reads CSARAWDSNSPLHF.

A note on this clone: Read coverage stops 3 residues before the CDR3 terminus; the germline J gene supplies the remainder. V and J are TRBV27 and TRBJ2-2; 8 nucleotides match TRBD1. After removal of 3 bases from V and 1 base from J, the junction contained 7 bases not matched to a gene. The CDR3 spans 17 residues. The germline V gene has CDR1 MNHEY and CDR2 SMNVEV (reference sequence). The CDR3: CASSLVRGTGNTGELFF. The CDR3 bases that were read are TGTGCCAGCAGTTTGGTTCGGGGGACAGGGAACACCGGGGAG.

As regards this clone: The read gets to within 3 residues of the CDR3 end, and the germline J gene fills in the rest. The chain uses TRBV19 and TRBJ1-5, with TRBD1 as a possible D gene (6 bases). This CDR3 contains 16 residues. V gave up 1 base and J gave up 0 bases, with 10 bases separating them. The V gene's germline CDR1 is LNHDA and CDR2 SQIVND (reference sequence). The CDR3 loop is CASSIGGGLSNQPQHF. The sequenced CDR3 bases are TGTGCCAGTAGTATAGGTGGGGGCCTTAGCAATCAGCCC.

As regards this clone: The read stops 3 residues short of the end of the CDR3; the missing end is completed from the germline J gene. This rearrangement joins TRBV7-6 to TRBJ2-4, with D maybe TRBD2 (6 bases). CDR1 is SGHVS and CDR2 is FNYEAQ in the germline V gene. This CDR3 region has 17 residues. The part of the CDR3 DNA that was read is TGTGCCAGCAGCTTATTCCCCCGGGGAGGAGGTAACTATGGT. Translating it yields CASSLFPRGGGNYG. The full CDR3 protein is CASSLFPRGGGNYGQYF.

A word on this clone: The sequence runs out 3 residues before the end of the CDR3; the remainder is reconstructed from the germline J gene. The chain joins TRBV29-1 to TRBJ2-3; D might be TRBD1 (6 bases). CDR3 length: 13 residues. Germline assignment: CDR1 SQVTM and CDR2 ANQGSEA. Partial CDR3 DNA: TGCAGCGTTGGGGCAGGGGCTCAAGAGACG. Encoded protein: CSVGAGAQET. The entire CDR3 reads CSVGAGAQETQYF.

CDR3: CAISIVLGGAEQFF. The covered CDR3 bases are TGTGCCATCAGTATAGTGCTGGGGGGGGCTGAG. The chain combines TRBV10-3 with TRBJ2-1, with D possibly TRBD2 on 7 matching bases. The observed sequence ends 3 residues before the CDR3 terminus, with the missing tail filled in from the germline J gene. Germline V gives CDR1 ENHRY, CDR2 SYGVKD. Trimming took 5 bases from V and 9 from J, leaving 17 bases between them. The CDR3 has 14 amino acids.